This note documents a single T cell receptor (delta chain) sequence. This sequence is one base from a far larger clone and is likely a read error. Different DNA sequences within this sample yield the same CDR3. TCRdb re-processed the reads using CATT. The table shows about 4,900 delta-chain clones, with roughly 3.9% occurring only once. The data originate from a study of gamma-delta chains in newborns, infants, children. Study information: Microbial exposure reportedly drives polyclonal innate γδ T cell expansion after birth.

The CDR3 is 18 residues long. The V gene's germline CDR1 is GEAIGNYY and CDR2 EKD. The rearrangement links TRDV2 to TRDJ3; 9 nucleotides agree with TRDD3. The TCR originated in a child who was a newborn, infant or young child, either healthy, febrile or measles-vaccinated (not recorded which). Sequenced input: blood. This CDR3 reads CACDTYWGSSWDTRQMFF. CDR3 nucleotides: TGTGCCTGCGACACCTACTGGGGGAGCTCCTGGGACACCCGACAGATGTTTTTC.